The present T cell receptor beta chain was sequenced within a study of cytomegalovirus exposure and HLA in healthy donors. Study-wide points: With later analysis, a missense DCLRE1C variant became linked to TCR beta V- and J-gene trimming.

The study ran its PCR with 60 Vbeta and 13 Jbeta primers. Clones were sequenced by immunoSEQ multiplex PCR, and TCRdb holds only the in-frame ones, with some missing. This sample has 200,000 to 250,000 clones, with over 60% found just once. Trimming shortened V by 3 bases and J by 0 bases, and 18 bases separated the two germline ends. There are 17 residues in the CDR3. CDR1 SGHDT and CDR2 YYEEEE come from the germline V gene. This clone was counted a few times. Antigen unknown. This TCR was sampled from a man in his forties in good health and CMV-seronegative. This chain connects TRBV5-6 to TRBJ1-1; weak D call: TRBD1 (6 bases). Specimen: PBMCs. CDR3 in amino acids: CASSSTTQGLVNTEAFF. CDR3 sequence (DNA): TGTGCCAGCAGCTCGACAACCCAGGGGTTGGTGAACACTGAAGCTTTCTTT. Combining the CDR3 with reference TRBV5-6 and TRBJ1-1 gives the whole variable domain DAGVTQSPTHLIKTRGQQVTLRCSPKSGHDTVSWYQQALGQGPQFIFQYYEEEERQRGNFPDRFSGHQFPNYSSELNVNALLLGDSALYLCASSSTTQGLVNTEAFFGQGTRLTVV.